One and the same sample provided the 18 T cell receptor beta chains below, sequenced in a study of blood T cells in healthy people across ages. A sample-barcoded 5' primer and a J-beta primer mix were used in a second PCR of roughly 7 to 11 cycles. One entry per CDR3 protein, called by TCRdb with MiXCR from the 5' RACE reads. The sample contains 650,000 to 1,000,000 distinct CDR3 sequences, roughly 35% of which appear only once. Sequencing was done on a sample of blood. The source is a man between 18 and 29 years old in good health.

This clonotype was picked up many times. This chain uses TRBV5-1 with TRBJ2-6; no clear D gene. Per germline, CDR1 SGHRS and CDR2 YFSETQ. V lost 0 bases to trimming and J lost 0 bases, with 4 bases between them. The CDR3 covers 15 residues. CDR3 amino acids: CASSLADSGANVLTF. For the CDR3, the DNA is TGCGCCAGCAGCTTGGCCGACTCTGGGGCCAACGTCCTGACTTTC.

The sample holds a few counts of this clonotype. V gene TRBV29-1 combines with J gene TRBJ2-1; D is perhaps TRBD1 (6 bases). CDR1 is SQVTM, CDR2 ANQGSEA, per germline. The CDR3 length is 12 residues. V was shortened by 1 base and J by 12 bases, with 13 bases between the two germline ends. The CDR3 sequence: CSVEAGGAGQFF. CDR3 bases: TGCAGCGTTGAAGCTGGGGGCGCGGGGCAGTTCTTC.

The V and J genes are TRBV12-3 or TRBV12-4 and TRBJ1-6; no reliable D call. The CDR3 contains 15 residues. V lost 6 bases and J lost 8, with 17 bases in between. In nucleotides, the CDR3 is TGTGCCAGCAGCCCCGCTGGGCCTGGTGATTCACCCCTCCACTTT. Amino acids: CASSPAGPGDSPLHF.

Many counts were recorded for this clonotype. The chain has TRBV2 and TRBJ1-2; D is uncertain. Germline V gene sequence: CDR1 SNHLY, CDR2 FYNNEI. This CDR3 is 15 amino acids long. The V gene lost 0 bases and the J gene lost 4 bases, with 12 bases spanning the gap. CDR3 nucleotides: TGTGCCAGCAGTGAAGCGCTTACGGCCGGCTATGGCTACACCTTC. Amino acids: CASSEALTAGYGYTF.

As regards this clonotype: Sequence at one end of the junction differs from germline and may be a read error. The chain couples TRBV12-3 or TRBV12-4 to TRBJ2-3; TRBD2 matches 10 bases. The CDR3 contains 14 residues. The CDR3 nucleotides are TGTGCCAGCCAAAGCGGGGGGGCAGGAGATGCGCAGTATTTT. It encodes CASQSGGAGDAQYF.

This clonotype was detected a few times. The rearrangement joins TRBV29-1 to TRBJ2-1; possible D gene TRBD1, 6 bases. The CDR3 length is 14 residues. The V and J ends lost 3 bases and 4 bases respectively, with 13 bases between them. Germline V gene data show CDR1 as SQVTM and CDR2 as ANQGSEA. The chain's CDR3 is CSVDWGRGYNEQFF. Written as DNA, the CDR3 is TGCAGCGTTGACTGGGGCAGGGGTTACAATGAGCAGTTCTTC.

V and J are TRBV5-1 and TRBJ2-1; no definite D call. The J call is uncertain, as TRBJ2-7 better fits the DNA end. Germline CDR1 SGHRS, CDR2 YFSETQ. The CDR3 runs 18 residues. The CDR3 bases are TGCGCCAGCAGCTTGGATGTTGGCGTCTCCAGCTCCTACAATGAGCAGTACTTC. The encoded protein is CASSLDVGVSSSYNEQYF.

The sample holds a few counts of this clonotype. This chain connects TRBV5-1 to TRBJ2-5; a possible D gene is TRBD1 (5 bases). The CDR3 runs 15 residues. Germline CDR1 SGHRS, CDR2 YFSETQ. The V gene lost 2 bases and the J gene lost 5 bases, with 16 bases spanning the gap. The CDR3 is CASSFYFTGLETQYF. The DNA of the CDR3 is TGCGCCAGCAGCTTCTACTTCACAGGTCTTGAGACCCAGTACTTC.

This chain joins TRBV7-2 and TRBJ1-2; a possible D gene is TRBD1 (5 bases). Germline values: CDR1 SGHTA, CDR2 FQGNSA. Between the trimmed V and J ends, which lost 5 bases and 4 bases, there was a span of 14 bases. The CDR3 runs 14 residues. The CDR3 nucleotides read TGTGCCAGCAGCCTGGACACCCTTGGCTATGGCTACACCTTC. Amino acids: CASSLDTLGYGYTF.

A word on this clonotype: A much larger clonotype is one base distant, so this may be a read error. The chain combines TRBV7-2 with TRBJ1-2; D is unresolved. The CDR3 has 15 residues. V lost 5 bases and J 0 bases, leaving 13 bases between the germline ends. CDR1 is SGHTA and CDR2 is FQGNSA in the germline V gene. CDR3 protein: CASSIDTDSNYGYTF. The CDR3 DNA reads TGTGCCAGCAGCATCGACACAGACTCTAACTATGGCTACACCTTC.

This clonotype was counted a few times. This chain joins TRBV6-2 or TRBV6-3 and TRBJ2-2; 11 nucleotides align to TRBD2. Germline V gene sequence: CDR1 MNHEY, CDR2 SVGEGT. Unmatched junction bases numbered 3, after V lost 5 bases and J lost 1 base. This CDR3 has 16 residues. CDR3 amino acids: CASSTGLAGNTGELFF. DNA of the CDR3: TGTGCCAGCAGTACCGGACTAGCGGGGAACACCGGGGAGCTGTTTTTT.

This rearrangement joins TRBV11-2 to TRBJ2-3, with D possibly being TRBD2 (5 bases). Trimming pared 1 base from V and 7 bases from J, leaving 9 bases between. The CDR3 consists of 13 residues. Germline CDR1 reads SGHAT; CDR2 reads FQNNGV. CDR3 nucleotide sequence: TGTGCCAGCAGCTTAGTCGTCGGGAATACGCAGTATTTT. Protein: CASSLVVGNTQYF.

This clonotype was recorded a few times. J is TRBJ1-1 and V is TRBV12-3 or TRBV12-4; 8 bases agree with TRBD1. The CDR3 runs to 14 residues. Trimming cost V 5 bases and J 4 bases; bases outside gene matches: 6. The CDR3 DNA reads as TGTGCCAGCAGTGCGACAGGGGTTAGCACTGAAGCTTTCTTT. Amino acids: CASSATGVSTEAFF.

The chain is built from TRBV20-1 and TRBJ1-5, with D possibly matching TRBD1 (5 bases). CDR3 length: 16 residues. Germline CDR1 reads DFQATT; CDR2 reads SNEGSKA (reference sequence). V shed 2 bases and J shed 1 base, with 15 bases lying between them. CDR3 DNA: TGCAGTGCTAGAAATGAGGCAGGGTGGAGCAATCAGCCCCAGCATTTT. This codes for CSARNEAGWSNQPQHF.

This clonotype was counted only a few times. The J gene is TRBJ1-1, the V gene TRBV7-9; D remains ambiguous. Per germline, CDR1 SEHNR and CDR2 FQNEAQ (reference sequence). The CDR3 loop spans 12 amino acids. Trimming took off 4 bases at V and 10 bases at J, with 13 bases between the two ends. The CDR3 nucleotides read TGTGCCAGCAGCTCCAAAGACTCGGTAGCTTTCTTT. Protein: CASSSKDSVAFF.

This clonotype was seen a single time. The chain couples TRBV3-1 to TRBJ2-7; possibly TRBD1 for D (6 bases). Trimming removed 1 base at V and 6 bases at J, with 16 bases between. Germline loops: CDR1 LGHDT, CDR2 YNNKEL (reference sequence). This CDR3 is 15 amino acids long. CDR3 sequence reads: CASSQVSRGRSEQYF. As DNA, the CDR3 is TGTGCCAGCAGCCAAGTCAGCAGGGGTCGAAGCGAGCAGTACTTC.

The chain combines TRBV5-1 with TRBJ2-1; D possibly corresponds to TRBD2 (6 bases). The CDR3 is 17 amino acids. The germline V gene encodes CDR1 SGHRS and CDR2 YFSETQ. V lost 2 bases to trimming and J lost 6 bases, with 21 bases between them. The CDR3 spells CASSLRLVGVRSNEQFF. The CDR3 DNA is TGCGCCAGCAGCTTACGACTAGTGGGGGTCCGAAGCAATGAGCAGTTCTTC. Combining the CDR3 with reference TRBV5-1 and TRBJ2-1 gives the whole variable domain KAGVTQTPRYLIKTRGQQVTLSCSPISGHRSVSWYQQTPGQGLQFLFEYFSETQRNKGNFPGRFSGRQFSNSRSEMNVSTLELGDSALYLCASSLRLVGVRSNEQFFGPGTRLTVL.

In this sample, this clonotype turned up a few times. V gene TRBV29-1 combines with J gene TRBJ1-1, with TRBD1 as a possible D gene (6 bases). Per germline, CDR1 SQVTM and CDR2 ANQGSEA. There are 14 residues in the CDR3. The ends were cut back, 4 bases at V and 4 bases at J, with 16 bases in the middle. Here the CDR3 DNA reads TGCAGCGTTGTTAGGGGGGCGCGGAGCACTGAAGCTTTCTTT. Protein: CSVVRGARSTEAFF.